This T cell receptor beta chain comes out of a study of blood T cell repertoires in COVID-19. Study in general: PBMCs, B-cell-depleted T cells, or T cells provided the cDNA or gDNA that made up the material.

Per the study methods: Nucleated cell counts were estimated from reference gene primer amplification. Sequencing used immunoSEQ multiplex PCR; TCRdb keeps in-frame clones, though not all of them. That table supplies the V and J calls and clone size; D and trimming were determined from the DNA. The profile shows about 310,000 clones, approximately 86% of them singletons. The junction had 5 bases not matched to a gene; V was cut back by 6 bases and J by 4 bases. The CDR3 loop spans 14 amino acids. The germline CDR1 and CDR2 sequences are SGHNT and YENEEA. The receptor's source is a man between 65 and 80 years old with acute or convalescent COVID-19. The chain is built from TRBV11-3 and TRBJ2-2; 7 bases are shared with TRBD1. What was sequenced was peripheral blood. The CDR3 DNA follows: TGTGCCAGCAGTAGGGACAGACTCACCGGGGAGCTGTTTTTT. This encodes CASSRDRLTGELFF.